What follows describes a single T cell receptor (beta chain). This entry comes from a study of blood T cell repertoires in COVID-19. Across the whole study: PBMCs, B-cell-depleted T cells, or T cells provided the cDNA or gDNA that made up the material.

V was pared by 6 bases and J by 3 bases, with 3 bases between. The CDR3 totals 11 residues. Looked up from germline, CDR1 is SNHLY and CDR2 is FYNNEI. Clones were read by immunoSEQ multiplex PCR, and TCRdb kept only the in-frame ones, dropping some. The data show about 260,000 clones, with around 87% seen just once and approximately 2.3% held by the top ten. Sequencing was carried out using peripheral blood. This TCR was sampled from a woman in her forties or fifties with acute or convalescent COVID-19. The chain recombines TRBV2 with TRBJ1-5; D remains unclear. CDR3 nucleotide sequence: TGTGCCAGCAGCATCAATCAGCCCCAGCATTTT. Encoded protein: CASSINQPQHF.